Below are 17 T cell receptor beta chains sequenced from a single sample in a study of T cell responses to AZD1222 COVID-19 vaccine. Using immunoSEQ multiplex PCR, the repertoire was profiled, and TCRdb retains in-frame clones only, with some absent. The profile shows 73,000 or so clones, around 81% of them singletons. The sample consisted of peripheral blood, taken 28 days after the second AZD1222 dose. Every receptor here comes from an adult who received the AZD1222 COVID-19 vaccine.

This clone was seen only once. J is TRBJ2-5 and V is TRBV5-4; TRBD2 might be the D (6 bases). The CDR3 is made up of 17 amino acids. Germline loops: CDR1 SGHNT, CDR2 YYREEE (reference sequence). V was pared by 0 bases and J by 1 base, with 16 bases between. DNA for the CDR3: TGTGCCAGCAGCTTGGCTCTCGGGGGAATCCCCCAAGAGACCCAGTACTTC. Amino acids: CASSLALGGIPQETQYF. Full variable domain (rest looked up from reference TRBV5-4 and TRBJ2-5): ETGVTQSPTHLIKTRGQQVTLRCSSQSGHNTVSWYQQALGQGPQFIFQYYREEENGRGNFPPRFSGLQFPNYSSELNVNALELDDSALYLCASSLALGGIPQETQYFGPGTRLLVL.

CDR3 sequence (DNA): TGTGCCAGTAGCTCGGGACAGGGTTGGGAAAAACTGTTTTTT. Translating it yields CASSSGQGWEKLFF. This chain joins TRBV19 and TRBJ1-4; 9 bases map to TRBD1. V shed 6 bases and J 8 bases; nucleotides not matched to a gene: 7. Germline V gives CDR1 LNHDA, CDR2 SQIVND (reference sequence). The CDR3 covers 14 residues.

The chain is built from TRBV11-2 and TRBJ1-1; 7 positions agree with TRBD1. This CDR3 contains 14 residues. After removal of 6 bases from V and 1 base from J, the junction contained 5 bases not matched to a gene. CDR1 is SGHAT and CDR2 is FQNNGV in the germline V gene. The DNA for the CDR3 is TGTGCCAGCAGTCCGGAGGGGGCGAACACTGAAGCTTTCTTT. Amino acid sequence: CASSPEGANTEAFF.

V gene TRBV9 combines with J gene TRBJ2-4; the D is unclear. Trimming removed 0 bases from V and 0 bases from J, with 7 bases in between. The CDR3 has 15 amino acids. Germline V gene sequence: CDR1 SGDLS, CDR2 YYNGEE. CDR3 nucleotide sequence: TGTGCCAGCAGCGTAGGCACGCAAGCCAAAAACATTCAGTACTTC. This sequence encodes CASSVGTQAKNIQYF.

This clone was detected a few times. The junction departs from germline at one end; a sequencing error may be responsible. The chain links TRBV13 to TRBJ1-2; TRBD1 might be the D (5 bases). In germline, CDR1 is PRHDT, CDR2 FYEKMQ (reference sequence). The CDR3 runs to 10 residues. CDR3 sequence: CASSLGVWAF. In DNA, the CDR3 is TGTGCCAGCAGCCTAGGGGTCTGGGCCTTC.

The V gene is TRBV6-5, the J gene TRBJ2-2; D possibly corresponds to TRBD1 (6 bases). V was trimmed by 8 bases and J by 6 bases, leaving 16 bases between them. Germline loops: CDR1 MNHEY, CDR2 SVGAGI. The CDR3 totals 14 residues. Here the CDR3 reads CASGKQGPPGELFF. The CDR3 DNA sequence: TGTGCCAGCGGTAAACAGGGACCCCCCGGGGAGCTGTTTTTT.

This clone was counted once. The genes are TRBV27 and TRBJ2-1; 8 bases match TRBD2. From germline, CDR1 is MNHEY and CDR2 SMNVEV (reference sequence). The CDR3 loop spans 16 amino acids. V lost 10 bases to trimming and J lost 1 base; unmatched junction nucleotides: 12. The CDR3: CATRPKRERSYNEQFF. CDR3 sequence (DNA): TGTGCCACCCGCCCGAAGCGGGAGAGGTCCTACAATGAGCAGTTCTTC.

This rearrangement joins TRBV11-2 to TRBJ2-7; a possible D gene is TRBD2 (6 bases). With 1 base removed from V and 5 bases from J, the gap between germline ends came to 15 bases. The CDR3 is 15 residues long. The germline V gene encodes CDR1 SGHAT and CDR2 FQNNGV. CDR3 residues: CASSLVGGRNHEQYF. CDR3 DNA: TGTGCCAGCAGCTTAGTTGGGGGGAGGAACCACGAGCAGTACTTC.

This sequence joins TRBV11-2 and TRBJ2-7; 9 bases line up with TRBD1. The CDR3 totals 16 residues. The J segment lost 6 bases and the V segment lost 4 bases, leaving 13 bases of the junction unmatched. Germline V gene sequence: CDR1 SGHAT, CDR2 FQNNGV. The CDR3 DNA reads as TGTGCCAGCAGCTCTAAAGCGGGACAGGGCTCTCTCGAGCAGTACTTC. Translation: CASSSKAGQGSLEQYF.

The rearrangement joins TRBV5-1 to TRBJ2-3; D is perhaps TRBD2 (5 bases). V was pared by 7 bases and J by 2 bases, with 14 bases between. Germline V CDR1 and CDR2: SGHRS, YFSETQ. The CDR3 is 14 residues long. The CDR3 DNA is TGCGCCAGCGGCGCGGGCAGATTCACAGATACGCAGTATTTT. Translated: CASGAGRFTDTQYF.

The chain joins TRBV7-4 to TRBJ1-5; 7 positions match TRBD1. The J segment lost 4 bases and the V segment lost 5 bases, leaving 11 bases of the junction unmatched. The CDR3 is 16 amino acids. The germline V gene has CDR1 SGHVT and CDR2 SQSDAQ. This CDR3 is CASSPPPDRKNQPQHF. Here the CDR3 DNA reads TGTGCCAGCAGCCCACCTCCGGACAGGAAAAATCAGCCCCAGCATTTT. Complete variable domain (other parts from reference TRBV7-4 and TRBJ1-5): GAGVSQSPRYKVAKRGRDVALRCDSISGHVTLYWYRQTLGQGSEVLTYSQSDAQRDKSGRPSGRFSAERPERSVSTLKIQRTEQGDSAVYLCASSPPPDRKNQPQHFGDGTRLSIL.

This clone showed up just once. J is TRBJ1-6 and V is TRBV5-5, with D uncertain. V was clipped by 0 bases and J by 9 bases, with 10 bases between them. CDR1 and CDR2 (germline): SGHKS, YYEKEE (reference sequence). This CDR3 is 14 amino acids long. The CDR3 is CASSLEGGGSPLHF. CDR3 coding DNA: TGTGCCAGCAGCTTGGAAGGAGGCGGTTCACCCCTCCACTTT.

The chain recombines TRBV7-9 with TRBJ2-3; TRBD2 agrees at 7 bases. Germline trimming cut 2 bases from V and 4 bases from J; bases unmatched to any gene: 3. The CDR3 length is 14 residues. Germline lookup yields CDR1 SEHNR and CDR2 FQNEAQ (reference sequence). The CDR3 sequence is CASSLTGGADTQYF. CDR3 DNA sequence: TGTGCCAGCAGCTTAACGGGAGGCGCAGATACGCAGTATTTT.

The J gene is TRBJ2-7, the V gene TRBV4-3; 7 bases agree with TRBD1. From germline, CDR1 is LGHNA and CDR2 YSLEER. The junction had 5 bases not matched to a gene; V was cut back by 0 bases and J by 3 bases. The CDR3 runs 15 residues. CDR3 in DNA: TGCGCCAGCAGCCAAGAGTGGGACAGAGACTACGAGCAGTACTTC. Translated, it gives CASSQEWDRDYEQYF.

The gene calls are TRBV10-3 and TRBJ1-6; TRBD1 aligns across 9 bases. The CDR3 has 15 amino acids. V gave up 4 bases and J gave up 10 bases; unmatched junction bases: 8. Germline V gene data show CDR1 as ENHRY and CDR2 as SYGVKD. The CDR3 here is CAISVRTGGQSPLHF. The DNA of the CDR3 is TGTGCCATCAGTGTTCGTACAGGGGGCCAATCACCCCTCCACTTT.

The chain is built from TRBV28 and TRBJ1-1; maybe TRBD1 (5 bases). The germline gives CDR1 MDHEN, CDR2 SYDVKM. The V and J ends lost 5 bases and 4 bases respectively, with 17 bases between them. The CDR3 runs 15 residues. For the CDR3, the DNA is TGTGCCAGCAGTGTTCCAGGGATTGAGCGCACTGAAGCTTTCTTT. It encodes CASSVPGIERTEAFF.

The chain joins TRBV30 to TRBJ2-3, with D uncertain. This CDR3 is 13 amino acids long. V lost 8 bases and J 6 bases, leaving 18 bases between the germline ends. CDR1 is GTSNPN, CDR2 SVGIG, per germline (reference sequence). The CDR3 nucleotides are TGTGCCCGGACGAAGGGTTGGGCGGATACGCAGTATTTT. Protein: CARTKGWADTQYF.